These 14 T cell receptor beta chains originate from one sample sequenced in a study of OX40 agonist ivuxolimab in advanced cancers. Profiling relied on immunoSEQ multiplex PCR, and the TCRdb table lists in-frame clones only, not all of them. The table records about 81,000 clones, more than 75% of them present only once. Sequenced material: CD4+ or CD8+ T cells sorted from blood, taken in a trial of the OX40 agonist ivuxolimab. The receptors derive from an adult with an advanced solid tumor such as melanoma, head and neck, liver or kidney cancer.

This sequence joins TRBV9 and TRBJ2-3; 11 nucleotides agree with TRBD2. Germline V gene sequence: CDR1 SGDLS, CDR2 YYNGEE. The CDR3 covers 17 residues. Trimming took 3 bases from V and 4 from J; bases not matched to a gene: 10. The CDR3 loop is CASSGLAGTSGADTQYF. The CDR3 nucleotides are TGTGCCAGCAGCGGACTAGCGGGGACATCGGGGGCAGATACGCAGTATTTT.

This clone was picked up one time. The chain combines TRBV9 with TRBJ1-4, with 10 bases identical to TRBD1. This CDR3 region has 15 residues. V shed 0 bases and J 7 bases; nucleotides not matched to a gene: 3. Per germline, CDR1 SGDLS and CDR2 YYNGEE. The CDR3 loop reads CASSVAGTGVEKLFF. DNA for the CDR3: TGTGCCAGCAGCGTAGCCGGGACAGGGGTTGAAAAACTGTTTTTT.

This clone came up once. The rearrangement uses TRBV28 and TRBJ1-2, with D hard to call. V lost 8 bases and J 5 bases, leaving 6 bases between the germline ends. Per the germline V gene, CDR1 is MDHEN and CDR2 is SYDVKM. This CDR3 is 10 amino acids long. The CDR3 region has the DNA TGTGCCAGCGAGAGTTATGGCTACACCTTC. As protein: CASESYGYTF.

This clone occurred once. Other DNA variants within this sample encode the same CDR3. The CDR3 reads CASSGRGNTEAFF. DNA of the CDR3: TGTGCCAGCAGTGGTCGGGGCAACACTGAAGCTTTCTTT. The gene calls are TRBV2 and TRBJ1-1, with D possibly TRBD1 on 5 matching bases. The V end was cut by 4 bases, the J end by 2 bases, with 8 bases between. This CDR3 spans 13 amino acids. Per the germline V gene, CDR1 is SNHLY and CDR2 is FYNNEI.

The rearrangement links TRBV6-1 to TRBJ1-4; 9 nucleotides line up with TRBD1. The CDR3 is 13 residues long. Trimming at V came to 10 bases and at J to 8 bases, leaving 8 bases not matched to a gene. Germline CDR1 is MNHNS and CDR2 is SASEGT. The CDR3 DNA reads TGTGCCACTCACAGGGGGCGCGGGGAAAAACTGTTTTTT. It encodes CATHRGRGEKLFF.

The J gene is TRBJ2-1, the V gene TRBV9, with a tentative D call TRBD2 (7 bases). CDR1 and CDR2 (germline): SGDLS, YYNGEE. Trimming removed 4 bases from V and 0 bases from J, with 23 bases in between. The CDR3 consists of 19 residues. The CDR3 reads CASSPRTSGGQSSYNEQFF. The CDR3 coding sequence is TGTGCCAGCAGCCCGAGGACTAGTGGGGGCCAAAGCTCCTACAATGAGCAGTTCTTC.

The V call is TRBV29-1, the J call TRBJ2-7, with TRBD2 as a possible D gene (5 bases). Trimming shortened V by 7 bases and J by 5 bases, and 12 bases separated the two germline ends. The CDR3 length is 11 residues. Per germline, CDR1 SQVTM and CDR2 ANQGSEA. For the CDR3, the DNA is TGCAGCGGGGGTGAGGGCGACGAGCAGTACTTC. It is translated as CSGGEGDEQYF.

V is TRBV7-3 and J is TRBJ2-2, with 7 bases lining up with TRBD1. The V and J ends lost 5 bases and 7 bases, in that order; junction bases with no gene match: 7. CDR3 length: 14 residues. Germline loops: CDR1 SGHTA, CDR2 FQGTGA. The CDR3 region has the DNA TGTGCCAGCAGCCCCAACAGGGGCGGCGGGGAGCTGTTTTTT. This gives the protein CASSPNRGGGELFF.

The CDR3 sequence: CASSPIPGQGTDTQYF. In DNA form, the CDR3 reads TGTGCCAGCAGCCCTATCCCCGGACAGGGCACAGATACGCAGTATTTT. V is TRBV7-2 and J is TRBJ2-3; TRBD1 matches 7 bases. CDR3 length equals 16 residues. Losses at the gene ends were 5 bases for V and 1 base for J; bases not matched to a gene: 9. Germline CDR1 and CDR2: SGHTA and FQGNSA. Together with reference TRBV7-2 and TRBJ2-3, the CDR3 gives the full variable domain: GAGVSQSPSNKVTEKGKDVELRCDPISGHTALYWYRQSLGQGLEFLIYFQGNSAPDKSGLPSDRFSAERTGGSVSTLTIQRTQQEDSAVYLCASSPIPGQGTDTQYFGPGTRLTVL.

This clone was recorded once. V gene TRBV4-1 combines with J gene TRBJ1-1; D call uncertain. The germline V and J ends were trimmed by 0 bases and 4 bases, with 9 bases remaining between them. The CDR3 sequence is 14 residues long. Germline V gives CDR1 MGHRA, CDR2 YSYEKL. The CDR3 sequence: CASSQEARATEAFF. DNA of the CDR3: TGCGCCAGCAGCCAAGAAGCCCGCGCCACTGAAGCTTTCTTT.

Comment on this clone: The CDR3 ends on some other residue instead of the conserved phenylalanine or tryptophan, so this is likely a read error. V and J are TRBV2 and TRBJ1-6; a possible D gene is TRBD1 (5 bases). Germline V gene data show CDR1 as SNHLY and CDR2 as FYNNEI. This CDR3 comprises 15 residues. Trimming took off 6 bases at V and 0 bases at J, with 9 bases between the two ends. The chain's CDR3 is CASRDTGSYNSPLHL. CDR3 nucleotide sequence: TGTGCCAGCAGGGACACTGGCTCCTATAATTCACCCCTCCACCTT.

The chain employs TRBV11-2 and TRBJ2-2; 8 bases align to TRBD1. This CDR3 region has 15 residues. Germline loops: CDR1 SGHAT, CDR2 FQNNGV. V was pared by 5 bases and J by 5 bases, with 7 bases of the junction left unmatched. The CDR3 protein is CASSIPTGATGELFF. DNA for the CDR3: TGTGCCAGCAGCATTCCGACAGGGGCGACCGGGGAGCTGTTTTTT.

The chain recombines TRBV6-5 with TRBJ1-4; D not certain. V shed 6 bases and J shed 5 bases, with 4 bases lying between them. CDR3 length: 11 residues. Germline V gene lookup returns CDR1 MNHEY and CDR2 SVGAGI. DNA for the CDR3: TGTGCCAGCAGCCTAAATGAAAAACTGTTTTTT. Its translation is CASSLNEKLFF.

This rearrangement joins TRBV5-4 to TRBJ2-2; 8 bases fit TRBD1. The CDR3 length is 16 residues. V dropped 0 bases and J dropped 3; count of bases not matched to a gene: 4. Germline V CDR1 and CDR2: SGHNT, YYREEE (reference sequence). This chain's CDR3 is CASSLGQGIYTGELFF. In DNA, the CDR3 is TGTGCCAGCAGCTTGGGACAGGGGATCTACACCGGGGAGCTGTTTTTT.